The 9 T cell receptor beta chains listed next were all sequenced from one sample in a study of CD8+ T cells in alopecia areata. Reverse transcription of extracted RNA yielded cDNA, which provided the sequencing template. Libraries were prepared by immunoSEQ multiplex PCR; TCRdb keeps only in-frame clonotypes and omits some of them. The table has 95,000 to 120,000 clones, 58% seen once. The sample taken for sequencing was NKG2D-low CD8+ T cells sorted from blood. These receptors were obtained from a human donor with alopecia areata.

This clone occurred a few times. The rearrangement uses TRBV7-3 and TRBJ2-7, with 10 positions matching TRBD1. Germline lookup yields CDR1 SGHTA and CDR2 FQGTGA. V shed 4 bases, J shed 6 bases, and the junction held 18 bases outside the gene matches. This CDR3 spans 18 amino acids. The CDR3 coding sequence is TGTGCCAGCAGCTCATACTATATTCCCGACAGGGGGCCCTTCGAGCAGTACTTC. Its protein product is CASSSYYIPDRGPFEQYF.

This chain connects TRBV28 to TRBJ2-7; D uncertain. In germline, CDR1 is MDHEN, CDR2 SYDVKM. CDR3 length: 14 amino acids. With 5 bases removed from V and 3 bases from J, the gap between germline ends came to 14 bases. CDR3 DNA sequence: TGTGCCAGCAGTCCCGGCAAGACCCACTACGAGCAGTACTTC. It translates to CASSPGKTHYEQYF.

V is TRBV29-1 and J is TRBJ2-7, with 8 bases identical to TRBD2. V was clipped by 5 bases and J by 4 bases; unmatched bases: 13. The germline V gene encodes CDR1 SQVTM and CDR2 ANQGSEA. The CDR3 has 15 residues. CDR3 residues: CSVSSGDGGVYEQYF. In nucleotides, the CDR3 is TGCAGCGTTTCATCCGGGGACGGGGGGGTGTACGAGCAGTACTTC.

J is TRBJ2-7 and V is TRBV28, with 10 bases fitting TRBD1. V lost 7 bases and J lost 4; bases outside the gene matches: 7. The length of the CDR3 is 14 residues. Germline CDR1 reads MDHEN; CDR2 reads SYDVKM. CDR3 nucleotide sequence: TGTGCCAGCAAGCTAGGGGACAGGGGTTACGAGCAGTACTTC. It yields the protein CASKLGDRGYEQYF.

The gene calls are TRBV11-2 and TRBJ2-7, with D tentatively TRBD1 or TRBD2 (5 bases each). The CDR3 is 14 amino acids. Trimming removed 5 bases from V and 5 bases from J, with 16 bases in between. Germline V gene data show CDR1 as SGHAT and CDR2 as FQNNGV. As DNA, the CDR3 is TGTGCCAGCAGCCCCGGAGCCGGGACCCACGAGCAGTACTTC. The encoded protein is CASSPGAGTHEQYF.

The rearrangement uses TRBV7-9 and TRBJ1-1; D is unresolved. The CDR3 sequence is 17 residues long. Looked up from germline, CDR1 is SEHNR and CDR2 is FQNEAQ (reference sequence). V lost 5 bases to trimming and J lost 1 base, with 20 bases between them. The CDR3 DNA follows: TGTGCCAGCAGCGCGTTGGAGTCGACGGGAAAGAACACTGAAGCTTTCTTT. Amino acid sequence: CASSALESTGKNTEAFF.

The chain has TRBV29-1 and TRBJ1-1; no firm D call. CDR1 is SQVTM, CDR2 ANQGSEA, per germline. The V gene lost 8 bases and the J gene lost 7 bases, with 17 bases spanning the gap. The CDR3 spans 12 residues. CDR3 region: CSTFTGVGEAFF. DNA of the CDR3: TGCAGCACGTTTACCGGGGTTGGTGAAGCTTTCTTT.

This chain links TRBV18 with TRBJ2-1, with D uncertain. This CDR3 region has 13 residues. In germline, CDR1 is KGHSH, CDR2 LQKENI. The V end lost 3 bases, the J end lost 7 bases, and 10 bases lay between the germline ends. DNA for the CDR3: TGTGCCAGCTCACCCCAAGAAAGAAATGAGCAGTTCTTC. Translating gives CASSPQERNEQFF.

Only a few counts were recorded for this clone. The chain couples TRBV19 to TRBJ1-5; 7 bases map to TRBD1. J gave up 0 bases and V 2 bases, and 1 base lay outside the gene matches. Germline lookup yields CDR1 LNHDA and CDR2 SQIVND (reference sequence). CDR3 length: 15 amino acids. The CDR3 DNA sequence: TGTGCCAGTAGTATACAGGGGGGTAGCAATCAGCCCCAGCATTTT. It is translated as CASSIQGGSNQPQHF.